One sample yielded the 31 T cell receptor beta chains listed below, sequenced in a study of T cells in Graves' hyperthyroidism and ophthalmopathy. Using RNA transcripts as the source, TCR beta CDR3 regions were amplified. With the HTBI primer set, the TCR CDR3 went through a first round of RT-PCR. TCRdb itself ran the multiplex PCR reads through MiXCR, one entry per CDR3 protein. Of over 200,000 distinct CDR3 sequences detected, about 15% appear once; the ten largest clones hold about 14%. Sequenced input: blood. The receptor set was obtained from a woman in her forties with Graves' hyperthyroidism that later progressed to Graves' ophthalmopathy.

Many counts were recorded for this clonotype. This rearrangement joins TRBV6-1 to TRBJ2-3; D possibly corresponds to TRBD2 (6 bases). This CDR3 is 10 amino acids long. V lost 6 bases and J lost 12, with 10 bases in between. The germline CDR1 and CDR2 sequences are MNHNS and SASEGT. The CDR3 loop is CASSRDSQYF. DNA of the CDR3: TGTGCCAGCAGCCGGGACTCCCAGTATTTT.

This clonotype appeared many times. The chain recombines TRBV20-1 with TRBJ2-7; 11 bases fit TRBD2. The CDR3 is made up of 15 amino acids. From germline, CDR1 is DFQATT and CDR2 SNEGSKA (reference sequence). The V and J ends lost 0 bases and 7 bases, in that order; junction bases with no gene match: 8. As DNA, the CDR3 is TGCAGTGCTAGAGACTTAGCGGGAGGGCCTCGAGAGCAGTACTTC. This sequence encodes CSARDLAGGPREQYF.

The sample holds many counts of this clonotype. The V and J genes are TRBV20-1 and TRBJ2-7, with D possibly TRBD2 on 6 matching bases. The length of the CDR3 is 14 residues. Germline CDR1 DFQATT, CDR2 SNEGSKA (reference sequence). Trimming pared 6 bases from V and 0 bases from J, leaving 15 bases between. The CDR3 DNA follows: TGCAGTGCCACAGTCGGGGGTTACTCCTACGAGCAGTACTTC. Protein product: CSATVGGYSYEQYF.

This clonotype was found a few times. The rearrangement joins TRBV5-1 to TRBJ2-3; perhaps TRBD2 as D (5 bases). CDR3 size: 16 residues. V was clipped by 2 bases and J by 0 bases, with 13 bases between them. Germline loops: CDR1 SGHRS, CDR2 YFSETQ. Here the CDR3 DNA reads TGCGCCAGCAGCTTAGGACGGGGAATTAGCACAGATACGCAGTATTTT. Its translation is CASSLGRGISTDTQYF.

This clonotype occurred many times. The rearrangement uses TRBV6-2 or TRBV6-3 and TRBJ2-7, with no clear D. The germline CDR1 and CDR2 sequences are MNHEY and SVGEGT. V gave up 2 bases and J gave up 3 bases, with 17 bases separating them. The CDR3 extends over 16 amino acids. CDR3 in amino acids: CASSYPLGYHFYEQYF. The CDR3 DNA reads TGTGCCAGCAGTTACCCTCTGGGCTACCACTTCTACGAGCAGTACTTC.

This clonotype was detected many times. This chain connects TRBV5-1 to TRBJ2-1; 7 nucleotides agree with TRBD1. The length of the CDR3 is 13 residues. J was trimmed by 7 bases and V by 4 bases; bases with no gene match: 5. Germline CDR1 SGHRS, CDR2 YFSETQ. In nucleotides, the CDR3 is TGCGCCAGCAGCCGACTGACAGGGAATGAGCAGTTCTTC. It encodes CASSRLTGNEQFF.

A remark on this clonotype: Mismatch with germline at one junction end may stem from a read error. The rearrangement links TRBV4-2 to TRBJ1-5; D gene unclear. The V gene's germline CDR1 is LGHNA and CDR2 YNFKEQ. This CDR3 has 15 residues. This CDR3 reads CASSHPGQESQPKHF. The CDR3 nucleotides are TGTGCCAGCAGCCATCCGGGCCAGGAGAGTCAGCCCAAGCATTTT.

In its sample, this clonotype was seen many times. The chain joins TRBV9 to TRBJ2-3; D may match TRBD1 or TRBD2 (6 bases each). V gave up 5 bases and J gave up 2 bases, with 21 bases separating them. Germline V gene data show CDR1 as SGDLS and CDR2 as YYNGEE. This CDR3 has 17 amino acids. The CDR3 sequence is CASSPYGGRDFTDTQYF. The DNA of the CDR3 is TGTGCCAGCAGTCCGTACGGGGGCAGGGACTTCACAGATACGCAGTATTTT.

V usage is TRBV18 and J usage is TRBJ2-7; 10 nucleotides align to TRBD2. The V gene's germline CDR1 is KGHSH and CDR2 LQKENI. Germline trimming cut 3 bases from V and 7 bases from J; bases unmatched to any gene: 3. CDR3 size: 13 residues. CDR3 sequence reads: CASSPLAGVEQYF. CDR3 nucleotides: TGTGCCAGCTCACCCCTAGCGGGAGTGGAGCAGTACTTC.

This clonotype was detected many times. V gene TRBV28 combines with J gene TRBJ2-7; either TRBD1 or TRBD2 may fit D (7 bases each). The germline gives CDR1 MDHEN, CDR2 SYDVKM. This CDR3 comprises 15 residues. V lost 6 bases to trimming and J lost 0 bases, with 15 bases between them. CDR3 residues: CASRFDREGSYEQYF. DNA of the CDR3: TGTGCCAGCAGATTCGACAGGGAGGGCTCCTACGAGCAGTACTTC.

The sample holds many counts of this clonotype. The chain carries TRBV30 and TRBJ2-1; no definite D call. Trimming pared 0 bases from V and 8 bases from J, leaving 23 bases between. Germline V gives CDR1 GTSNPN, CDR2 SVGIG (reference sequence). The CDR3 has 17 residues. The CDR3 coding sequence is TGTGCCTGGAGTGTTCAGGTTGTGGGGAAATCACCCCATGAGCAGTTCTTC. Its protein product is CAWSVQVVGKSPHEQFF.

Details on this clonotype: The junction shows a germline mismatch at one end, possibly a read error. The chain employs TRBV19 and TRBJ2-7, with D possibly matching TRBD2 (6 bases). The CDR3 loop spans 13 amino acids. Looked up from germline, CDR1 is LNHDA and CDR2 is SQIVND (reference sequence). The CDR3 sequence: CANSVGLHYEQYF. The DNA for the CDR3 is TGTGCCAATAGTGTGGGACTTCACTACGAGCAGTACTTC.

Many counts were recorded for this clonotype. The CDR3 bases are TGTGCCAGCAGTTTAACGAACTACGAGCAGTACTTC. This codes for CASSLTNYEQYF. This chain joins TRBV28 and TRBJ2-7, with D unclear. Germline V gene lookup returns CDR1 MDHEN and CDR2 SYDVKM. CDR3 length: 12 amino acids. V was cut by 2 bases and J by 3 bases, with 5 bases left in between.

The chain has TRBV6-4 and TRBJ1-6; D ambiguous. The CDR3 is made up of 16 amino acids. V lost 6 bases to trimming and J lost 8 bases, with 20 bases between them. The germline CDR1 and CDR2 sequences are MRHNA and SNTAGT. In nucleotides, the CDR3 is TGTGCCAGCAGAACGCGGTGGCCCGGCGGGTATTCACCCCTCCACTTT. This gives the protein CASRTRWPGGYSPLHF.

This clonotype has at least ten counts. The rearrangement uses TRBV28 and TRBJ2-1, with a tentative D call TRBD1 (5 bases). The V gene lost 5 bases and the J gene lost 6 bases, with 14 bases spanning the gap. There are 14 residues in the CDR3. The germline V gene encodes CDR1 MDHEN and CDR2 SYDVKM. CDR3 nucleotides: TGTGCCAGCAGTCCCCACATAAGGGGCAATGAGCAGTTCTTC. It specifies CASSPHIRGNEQFF.

The sample holds a few counts of this clonotype. The genes are TRBV6-2 or TRBV6-3 and TRBJ1-2, with 8 nucleotides matching TRBD1. The CDR3 is made up of 14 amino acids. After removal of 5 bases from V and 7 bases from J, the junction contained 9 bases not matched to a gene. Looked up from germline, CDR1 is MNHEY and CDR2 is SVGEGT. CDR3 bases: TGTGCCAGCAGTGGCCGGACAGGGAAGATTGGCTACACCTTC. It yields the protein CASSGRTGKIGYTF.

This clonotype has only a few counts. J is TRBJ1-2 and V is TRBV3-1, with D tentatively TRBD1 (5 bases). The CDR3 has 17 residues. Germline V gives CDR1 LGHDT, CDR2 YNNKEL (reference sequence). Trimming removed 1 base from V and 4 bases from J, with 19 bases in between. The CDR3 region is CASSQVTGAILFYGYTF. The CDR3 DNA reads TGTGCCAGCAGCCAAGTTACAGGTGCGATACTCTTCTATGGCTACACCTTC.

This clonotype came up many times. This chain uses TRBV19 with TRBJ1-5; D may be TRBD1 (6 bases). The CDR3 is 14 residues long. The germline V gene has CDR1 LNHDA and CDR2 SQIVND (reference sequence). Trimming took 4 bases from V and 4 from J, leaving 11 bases between them. CDR3 DNA: TGTGCCAGTAGTACAGGGGAATGGAATCAGCCCCAGCATTTT. Its protein product is CASSTGEWNQPQHF.

In its sample, this clonotype was seen many times. V and J are TRBV20-1 and TRBJ2-7; TRBD1 agrees at 10 bases. The CDR3 contains 15 residues. CDR1 and CDR2 (germline): DFQATT, SNEGSKA (reference sequence). J gave up 3 bases and V 5 bases, and 10 bases lay outside the gene matches. In DNA form, the CDR3 reads TGCAGTGCTGGATCCCGGGACAGGGGACTCTACGAGCAGTACTTC. Its protein is CSAGSRDRGLYEQYF.

This clonotype was recorded at least ten times. The chain has TRBV20-1 and TRBJ1-1; possible D gene TRBD1, 5 bases. The CDR3 totals 14 residues. Looked up from germline, CDR1 is DFQATT and CDR2 is SNEGSKA (reference sequence). The germline V and J ends were trimmed by 0 bases and 7 bases, with 15 bases remaining between them. CDR3 region: CSARDPGGIFEAFF. CDR3 sequence (DNA): TGCAGTGCTAGAGATCCCGGGGGAATCTTTGAAGCTTTCTTT.

The V and J genes are TRBV6-6 and TRBJ2-2; 8 bases fit TRBD1. Germline V gene sequence: CDR1 MNHNY, CDR2 SVGAGI (reference sequence). This CDR3 comprises 15 residues. Germline trimming cut 2 bases from V and 6 bases from J; bases unmatched to any gene: 5. This chain's CDR3 is CASSYGTGIPGELFF. CDR3 nucleotide sequence: TGTGCCAGCAGTTACGGGACAGGAATCCCCGGGGAGCTGTTTTTT.

The table lists this clonotype with many counts. The genes are TRBV12-3 or TRBV12-4 and TRBJ2-5, with 8 nucleotides matching TRBD1. The CDR3 loop spans 15 amino acids. J gave up 4 bases and V 7 bases, and 11 bases lay outside the gene matches. DNA of the CDR3: TGTGCCAGCACCCGCGGGCAGGGGGCAGGAGAGACCCAGTACTTC. Its translation: CASTRGQGAGETQYF.

The V call is TRBV12-3 or TRBV12-4, the J call TRBJ2-7, with 8 bases identical to TRBD1. This CDR3 has 18 amino acids. The J segment lost 5 bases and the V segment lost 1 base, leaving 16 bases of the junction unmatched. The CDR3 coding sequence is TGTGCCAGCAGTTTAGAGGACGAGGGGGCAGGGGGCAGGGACGAGCAGTACTTC. Translation: CASSLEDEGAGGRDEQYF.

The table lists this clonotype with many counts. The chain links TRBV6-1 to TRBJ2-3; D may be TRBD2 (6 bases). Germline V CDR1 and CDR2: MNHNS, SASEGT. V lost 6 bases and J lost 0, with 13 bases in between. The CDR3 has 15 residues. The DNA of the CDR3 is TGTGCCAGCAGGAGGGACTGGCAGAGCACAGATACGCAGTATTTT. Its translation: CASRRDWQSTDTQYF.

This clonotype was recorded many times. This chain joins TRBV3-1 and TRBJ2-5; D remains unclear. Germline V gene data show CDR1 as LGHDT and CDR2 as YNNKEL (reference sequence). This CDR3 comprises 16 residues. The V and J ends lost 0 bases and 4 bases respectively, with 15 bases between them. The CDR3 loop is CASSQDGGPNPETQYF. The CDR3 nucleotides read TGTGCCAGCAGCCAAGATGGCGGCCCCAACCCAGAGACCCAGTACTTC.

This clonotype occurred many times. This sequence joins TRBV2 and TRBJ1-6; tentatively, D is TRBD1 (6 bases). Germline values: CDR1 SNHLY, CDR2 FYNNEI. The V gene lost 5 bases and the J gene lost 0 bases, with 14 bases spanning the gap. This CDR3 has 17 residues. The DNA for the CDR3 is TGTGCCAGCAGTCGAGGGGGATTTAGCTCCTATAATTCACCCCTCCACTTT. Encoded protein: CASSRGGFSSYNSPLHF. Supplemented by reference TRBV2 and TRBJ1-6, the full variable domain reads EPEVTQTPSHQVTQMGQEVILRCVPISNHLYFYWYRQILGQKVEFLVSFYNNEISEKSEIFDDQFSVERPDGSNFTLKIRSTKLEDSAMYFCASSRGGFSSYNSPLHFGNGTRLTVT.

The genes are TRBV29-1 and TRBJ2-1; 9 bases are shared with TRBD2. The CDR3 runs 14 residues. Germline lookup yields CDR1 SQVTM and CDR2 ANQGSEA. V gave up 6 bases and J gave up 4 bases; unmatched junction bases: 7. CDR3 coding DNA: TGCAGCGTGATAGCGGGAGTAAAATACAATGAGCAGTTCTTC. Translating gives CSVIAGVKYNEQFF.

This clonotype was counted ten times or more. This chain joins TRBV6-5 and TRBJ2-2; 10 positions agree with TRBD2. Germline CDR1 and CDR2: MNHEY and SVGAGI. The CDR3 has 22 residues. The V and J ends lost 2 bases and 4 bases, in that order; junction bases with no gene match: 22. CDR3 sequence (DNA): TGTGCCAGCAGTTACCGGCGGTTTAACAGGGGGGGACTAGCGCCACTCACCGGGGAGCTGTTTTTT. Translation: CASSYRRFNRGGLAPLTGELFF.

This clonotype was counted many times. The chain joins TRBV7-9 to TRBJ2-7; 7 nucleotides align to TRBD1. V lost 5 bases and J lost 2; bases outside the gene matches: 12. The CDR3 loop spans 16 amino acids. The germline V gene encodes CDR1 SEHNR and CDR2 FQNEAQ (reference sequence). CDR3 region: CASSPTGLQGTYEQYF. CDR3 in DNA: TGTGCCAGCAGCCCAACGGGGCTACAGGGGACCTACGAGCAGTACTTC.

This clonotype was detected only once. The gene calls are TRBV24-1 and TRBJ2-5, with D possibly being TRBD1 (6 bases). Per germline, CDR1 KGHDR and CDR2 SFDVKD. This CDR3 is built from 15 residues. V was shortened by 0 bases and J by 3 bases, with 10 bases between the two germline ends. The CDR3, as DNA: TGTGCCACCAGTGATTTGCGGGCAGGGGAAGAGACCCAGTACTTC. Its translation is CATSDLRAGEETQYF.

There are many counts of this clonotype. The V and J genes are TRBV9 and TRBJ2-1; 15 bases align to TRBD2. J was trimmed by 10 bases and V by 0 bases; bases with no gene match: 2. The CDR3 length is 15 residues. The germline V gene has CDR1 SGDLS and CDR2 YYNGEE. The CDR3 here is CASSVVGTSGREQFF. The CDR3 bases are TGTGCCAGCAGCGTAGTTGGGACTAGCGGGAGGGAGCAGTTCTTC.